This T cell receptor (beta chain) is from a study of cytomegalovirus exposure and HLA in healthy donors. Study-wide findings and caveats: There were some public TCRs occurring in many donors, but most TCR sequences were rare.

CDR3 length equals 12 residues. From germline, CDR1 is GTSNPN and CDR2 SVGIG (reference sequence). V was cut by 2 bases and J by 2 bases, with 7 bases left in between. This clone has only one observation. Its cognate antigen is unknown. Using immunoSEQ multiplex PCR, the repertoire was profiled, and TCRdb retains in-frame clones only, with some absent. The sample lists 110,000 or so clones, approximately 87% occurring once. Among the roughly 120 subjects of the validation cohort, separate from the roughly 700-subject first cohort, were the donors. This chain links TRBV30 with TRBJ2-7; unclear D gene. Sample: PBMCs. This sequence was found in a woman aged 25-40 years in good health and CMV-seronegative. CDR3: CAWSQNPYEQYF. The CDR3 region has the DNA TGTGCCTGGAGTCAGAACCCCTACGAGCAGTACTTC.